Presented here are 29 T cell receptor beta chains from one specimen sequenced in a study of T cell responses to AZD1222 COVID-19 vaccine. Profiling relied on immunoSEQ multiplex PCR, and the TCRdb table lists in-frame clones only, not all of them. The sample yields about 140,000 clones, 88% seen once. The source material was peripheral blood, sampled 28 days after the second AZD1222 dose. These receptors were taken from an adult who received the AZD1222 COVID-19 vaccine.

The chain joins TRBV2 to TRBJ1-1; D not certain. Germline V gene sequence: CDR1 SNHLY, CDR2 FYNNEI. The germline V and J ends were trimmed by 2 bases and 1 base, with 11 bases remaining between them. CDR3 length: 15 residues. Here the CDR3 DNA reads TGTGCCAGCAGTGAATGGAGGTTGGAGAACACTGAAGCTTTCTTT. It translates to CASSEWRLENTEAFF.

The rearrangement links TRBV19 to TRBJ2-7; D gene ambiguous. Germline V lookup: CDR1 LNHDA, CDR2 SQIVND (reference sequence). The CDR3 totals 14 residues. The V and J ends lost 3 bases and 3 bases respectively, with 12 bases between them. The CDR3 spells CASSISGTFYEQYF. The CDR3 coding sequence is TGTGCCAGTAGTATCTCAGGAACCTTCTACGAGCAGTACTTC.

The rearrangement links TRBV27 to TRBJ2-3; D might be TRBD2 (6 bases). The CDR3 covers 14 residues. Germline CDR1 MNHEY, CDR2 SMNVEV (reference sequence). Trimming took off 6 bases at V and 3 bases at J, with 13 bases between the two ends. This chain's CDR3 is CASRATSGTDTQYF. The CDR3 DNA is TGTGCCAGCAGGGCGACTAGTGGTACAGATACGCAGTATTTT.

The genes are TRBV28 and TRBJ1-5; D is unclear. The germline V gene has CDR1 MDHEN and CDR2 SYDVKM. Trimming removed 6 bases from V and 1 base from J, with 13 bases in between. This CDR3 region has 15 residues. DNA for the CDR3: TGTGCCAGCAGCACCCCATCTGGGAGCAATCAGCCCCAGCATTTT. Amino acid sequence: CASSTPSGSNQPQHF.

V and J are TRBV28 and TRBJ2-5; perhaps TRBD2 as D (7 bases). Germline V gene lookup returns CDR1 MDHEN and CDR2 SYDVKM. The CDR3 runs to 14 residues. V dropped 5 bases and J dropped 6 bases, with 16 bases sitting between them. The CDR3 DNA is TGTGCCAGCAGTCTCCAGGGGCGGGGGAAGACCCAGTACTTC. Translated, it gives CASSLQGRGKTQYF.

This clone was found once. The chain carries TRBV28 and TRBJ1-2, with no clear D. The germline V gene has CDR1 MDHEN and CDR2 SYDVKM. V was pared by 6 bases and J by 8 bases, with 16 bases between. CDR3 length: 13 residues. The CDR3 here is CASRTGSRGGYTF. The DNA of the CDR3 is TGTGCCAGCAGAACCGGGAGCCGCGGCGGCTACACCTTC.

J is TRBJ2-1 and V is TRBV19; a possible D gene is TRBD2 (5 bases). Germline CDR1 LNHDA, CDR2 SQIVND (reference sequence). V shed 5 bases and J shed 3 bases, with 14 bases lying between them. The CDR3 has 15 residues. As DNA, the CDR3 is TGTGCCAGTAGTTTGAATACGGGGTTCTACAATGAGCAGTTCTTC. Encoded protein: CASSLNTGFYNEQFF.

CDR3 loop: CASSSGLYDTDTQYF. CDR3 DNA sequence: TGTGCCAGCAGTTCCGGACTATATGACACAGATACGCAGTATTTT. The rearrangement uses TRBV6-2 or TRBV6-3 and TRBJ2-3; tentative D call: TRBD2 (6 bases). The V gene's germline CDR1 is MNHEY and CDR2 SVGEGT. The CDR3 is 15 amino acids. V lost 4 bases and J lost 2, with 13 bases in between.

The genes are TRBV28 and TRBJ1-5; no clear D gene. The CDR3 runs 16 residues. The germline CDR1 and CDR2 sequences are MDHEN and SYDVKM. Trimming shortened V by 2 bases and J by 0 bases, and 11 bases separated the two germline ends. The CDR3 DNA reads as TGTGCCAGCAGTTTAACGGGCAGCTATAGCAATCAGCCCCAGCATTTT. Amino acids: CASSLTGSYSNQPQHF.

This clone was recorded once. The chain employs TRBV2 and TRBJ2-1; no clear D. Trimming stripped 4 bases from V and 6 bases from J, with 22 bases between. Germline CDR1 SNHLY, CDR2 FYNNEI. The CDR3 consists of 17 residues. CDR3 DNA sequence: TGTGCCAGCAGTGCCAAAAGGCCCGACTTCGGTGTCAATGAGCAGTTCTTC. Its protein is CASSAKRPDFGVNEQFF. Using reference TRBV2 and TRBJ2-1 for the parts outside the CDR3, the full variable domain is EPEVTQTPSHQVTQMGQEVILRCVPISNHLYFYWYRQILGQKVEFLVSFYNNEISEKSEIFDDQFSVERPDGSNFTLKIRSTKLEDSAMYFCASSAKRPDFGVNEQFFGPGTRLTVL.

The rearrangement uses TRBV5-4 and TRBJ2-7, with 7 bases aligning to TRBD2. CDR3 length: 12 residues. V shed 0 bases, J shed 7 bases, and the junction held 1 base outside the gene matches. Germline assignment: CDR1 SGHNT and CDR2 YYREEE (reference sequence). CDR3 in DNA: TGTGCCAGCAGCTTGGGGGAGGGAGAGCAGTACTTC. Translating it yields CASSLGEGEQYF.

The rearrangement joins TRBV6-2 or TRBV6-3 to TRBJ1-5, with TRBD1 as a possible D gene (6 bases). The CDR3 is made up of 17 amino acids. Trimming left V 5 bases short and J 3 bases short, with 20 bases between. In germline, CDR1 is MNHEY, CDR2 SVGEGT. The DNA of the CDR3 is TGTGCCAGCAGTCCCAGGAAGGGGCAGGGGCCCAATCAGCCCCAGCATTTT. This gives the protein CASSPRKGQGPNQPQHF.

J is TRBJ1-3 and V is TRBV7-3, with a possible D match to TRBD1 (5 bases). The CDR3 loop spans 16 amino acids. Trimming pared 3 bases from V and 1 base from J, leaving 13 bases between. CDR1 is SGHTA, CDR2 FQGTGA, per germline. Here the CDR3 DNA reads TGTGCCAGCAGCTTGGGAATCCAGGGTTCTGGAAACACCATATATTTT. Amino acids: CASSLGIQGSGNTIYF.

The rearrangement joins TRBV7-8 to TRBJ2-2; TRBD1 agrees at 10 bases. This CDR3 has 16 residues. CDR1 and CDR2 from the germline V gene are SGHVS and FQNEAQ. Losses at the gene ends were 3 bases for V and 4 bases for J; bases not matched to a gene: 5. The DNA for the CDR3 is TGTGCCAGCAGCTTCCGACAGGGGGCGGGCACCGGGGAGCTGTTTTTT. Encoded protein: CASSFRQGAGTGELFF.

This chain links TRBV7-3 with TRBJ2-1; D unclear. This CDR3 has 13 residues. V was shortened by 2 bases and J by 10 bases, with 12 bases between the two germline ends. Germline CDR1 reads SGHTA; CDR2 reads FQGTGA. CDR3 sequence reads: CASSLGSASEQFF. The CDR3 DNA reads TGTGCCAGCAGCTTAGGCTCCGCGTCGGAGCAGTTCTTC. The variable domain in full, completed from reference TRBV7-3 and TRBJ2-1, reads GAGVSQTPSNKVTEKGKYVELRCDPISGHTALYWYRQSLGQGPEFLIYFQGTGAADDSGLPNDRFFAVRPEGSVSTLKIQRTERGDSAVYLCASSLGSASEQFFGPGTRLTVL.

The genes are TRBV21-1 and TRBJ1-3. TRBV21-1 is a pseudogene segment. The CDR3 spans 18 residues. The chain's CDR3 is CASSFPIPGGISGNTIYF. The DNA of the CDR3 is TGTGCCAGCAGCTTTCCCATCCCTGGAGGAATCTCTGGAAACACCATATATTTT.

This sequence joins TRBV5-1 and TRBJ2-7, with a weak D call TRBD2 (5 bases). The germline V gene has CDR1 SGHRS and CDR2 YFSETQ. This CDR3 is 14 amino acids long. V was cut by 4 bases and J by 6 bases, with 17 bases left in between. Here the CDR3 DNA reads TGCGCCAGCAGCGGCGGGCCGGGCCGCATCGAGCAGTACTTC. Translating it yields CASSGGPGRIEQYF.

V and J are TRBV6-5 and TRBJ1-2; the D gene is possibly TRBD1 (5 bases). V dropped 2 bases and J dropped 2 bases, with 9 bases sitting between them. Germline V gives CDR1 MNHEY, CDR2 SVGAGI. This CDR3 has 14 amino acids. The chain's CDR3 is CASSYEGTNYGYTF. CDR3 sequence (DNA): TGTGCCAGCAGTTACGAGGGGACCAACTATGGCTACACCTTC.

This clone was seen just once. The chain uses TRBV5-1 and TRBJ2-3, with 9 bases that match TRBD1. Germline CDR1 and CDR2: SGHRS and YFSETQ. With V trimmed by 4 bases and J by 4 bases, 7 bases remained unmatched. This CDR3 spans 15 amino acids. CDR3 DNA sequence: TGCGCCAGCAGCCGCAGGGACAGGGTGGCAGATACGCAGTATTTT. Translation gives CASSRRDRVADTQYF.

The chain links TRBV5-1 to TRBJ1-6, with TRBD1 identical over 7 bases. The length of the CDR3 is 15 residues. Germline V gives CDR1 SGHRS, CDR2 YFSETQ. V was clipped by 3 bases and J by 7 bases; unmatched bases: 7. This CDR3 is CASSWNRGSNSPLHF. The CDR3 DNA reads TGCGCCAGCAGCTGGAACAGGGGTAGCAATTCACCCCTCCACTTT.

The J gene is TRBJ2-1, the V gene TRBV28; 7 positions agree with TRBD2. There are 15 residues in the CDR3. J was trimmed by 5 bases and V by 5 bases; bases with no gene match: 9. Germline CDR1 is MDHEN and CDR2 is SYDVKM. The CDR3 nucleotides read TGTGCCAGCAGTGCTGTGGAGCGGGGTAACAATGAGCAGTTCTTC. Protein: CASSAVERGNNEQFF.

This clone was picked up one time. The V and J genes are TRBV28 and TRBJ1-5; D not resolved. Trimming cost V 6 bases and J 2 bases, with 11 bases left between them. The germline CDR1 and CDR2 sequences are MDHEN and SYDVKM. CDR3 length: 14 residues. CDR3 in DNA: TGTGCCAGCAGCCTGCTGCGTGGCAATCAGCCCCAGCATTTT. Translated: CASSLLRGNQPQHF.

The rearrangement uses TRBV5-1 and TRBJ1-6; D remains ambiguous. CDR1 and CDR2 (germline): SGHRS, YFSETQ. V was clipped by 0 bases and J by 0 bases, with 10 bases between them. The CDR3 length is 17 residues. The CDR3, as DNA: TGCGCCAGCAGCTTGGCCCCGGAGGACTCCTATAATTCACCCCTCCACTTT. Translating gives CASSLAPEDSYNSPLHF.

The genes are TRBV21-1 and TRBJ1-5. TRBV21-1 is termed a pseudogene. CDR3 length: 19 residues. In nucleotides, the CDR3 is TGTGCCAGCAGCAAACCTAACGGGGCTTTCGCTGGTAGCAATCAGCCCCAGCATTTT. Residues: CASSKPNGAFAGSNQPQHF.

This rearrangement joins TRBV7-9 to TRBJ2-4, with 10 bases lining up with TRBD2. The junction had 4 bases not matched to a gene; V was cut back by 2 bases and J by 6 bases. The CDR3 is 15 amino acids. Per the germline V gene, CDR1 is SEHNR and CDR2 is FQNEAQ (reference sequence). The CDR3 bases are TGTGCCAGCAGCTTAAAAGCGGGGGGGTTAAACATTCAGTACTTC. This encodes CASSLKAGGLNIQYF.

The V call is TRBV7-9, the J call TRBJ2-5; D uncertain. Germline CDR1 and CDR2: SEHNR and FQNEAQ (reference sequence). This CDR3 spans 12 amino acids. V was cut by 11 bases and J by 4 bases, with 14 bases left in between. The CDR3 spells CALTDFLETQYF. In nucleotides, the CDR3 is TGTGCCCTAACCGACTTTCTAGAGACCCAGTACTTC.

The rearrangement joins TRBV29-1 to TRBJ2-7; 9 positions match TRBD1. Germline V gene sequence: CDR1 SQVTM, CDR2 ANQGSEA. The CDR3 sequence is 12 residues long. V gave up 4 bases and J gave up 11 bases; unmatched junction bases: 9. The CDR3 sequence: CSVAHRGPLEYF. CDR3 nucleotide sequence: TGCAGCGTTGCACACAGGGGGCCCCTAGAGTACTTC.

The rearrangement uses TRBV7-2 and TRBJ1-2; D is perhaps TRBD1 (5 bases). Germline V gene data show CDR1 as SGHTA and CDR2 as FQGNSA. CDR3 size: 13 residues. The V end lost 6 bases, the J end lost 6 bases, and 14 bases lay between the germline ends. CDR3: CASSLRDGDGYTF. In nucleotides, the CDR3 is TGTGCCAGCAGTTTACGGGACGGCGATGGCTACACCTTC.

This chain joins TRBV10-2 and TRBJ2-7, with 8 bases lining up with TRBD1. Germline V CDR1 and CDR2: WSHSY, SAAADI. Trimming at V came to 6 bases and at J to 3 bases, leaving 7 bases not matched to a gene. This CDR3 region has 14 residues. The CDR3 nucleotides read TGCGCCAGCAGGAAGGGACAGGAGTTCTACGAGCAGTACTTC. Its translation: CASRKGQEFYEQYF.